The 3 T cell receptor beta chains presented below share a single source sample, sequenced in a study of shared clonotypes between healthy human individuals (dated by TCRdb to about 2020). Library creation used the immunoSEQ multiplex PCR assay. TCRdb provides this immuneACCESS table in a form limited to in-frame rearrangements. Some clones are lacking; in checked studies, under half of them reflect an unresolved V gene, and why the rest are absent is not known. The sample has about 2.3 million clones on record, 93% of them singletons. The top ten clones comprise 0.3% to 0.4% of the sample. Sequenced material: naive CD4+ T cells from PBMCs. In light of the paper, this sample's cell subset or site label describes: CD45RA+ positively selected. These receptors all stem from a man aged 18 to 30 in good health. Some clones in this sample may be carry-over from other donors' samples.

The chain carries TRBV7-9 and TRBJ2-3, with D hard to call. The V end lost 5 bases, the J end lost 2 bases, and 14 bases lay between the germline ends. Germline CDR1 and CDR2: SEHNR and FQNEAQ (reference sequence). This CDR3 contains 15 residues. The CDR3 DNA is TGTGCCAGCAGCCAGTCACTACCCGCCACAGATACGCAGTATTTT. Its translation: CASSQSLPATDTQYF.

V is TRBV10-2 and J is TRBJ2-1, with D unresolved. V lost 7 bases and J lost 5, with 15 bases in between. This CDR3 has 14 residues. Germline CDR1 is WSHSY and CDR2 is SAAADI. CDR3 nucleotide sequence: TGCGCCAGCAAGGTCGAGGCGCGTCACAATGAGCAGTTCTTC. Its protein is CASKVEARHNEQFF.

The gene calls are TRBV5-4 and TRBJ2-1; 10 nucleotides align to TRBD2. Germline CDR1 is SGHNT and CDR2 is YYREEE (reference sequence). V was clipped by 0 bases and J by 7 bases; unmatched bases: 4. This CDR3 comprises 15 residues. The CDR3 region is CASSLGLAGMNEQFF. DNA of the CDR3: TGTGCCAGCAGCTTGGGACTAGCGGGCATGAATGAGCAGTTCTTC.